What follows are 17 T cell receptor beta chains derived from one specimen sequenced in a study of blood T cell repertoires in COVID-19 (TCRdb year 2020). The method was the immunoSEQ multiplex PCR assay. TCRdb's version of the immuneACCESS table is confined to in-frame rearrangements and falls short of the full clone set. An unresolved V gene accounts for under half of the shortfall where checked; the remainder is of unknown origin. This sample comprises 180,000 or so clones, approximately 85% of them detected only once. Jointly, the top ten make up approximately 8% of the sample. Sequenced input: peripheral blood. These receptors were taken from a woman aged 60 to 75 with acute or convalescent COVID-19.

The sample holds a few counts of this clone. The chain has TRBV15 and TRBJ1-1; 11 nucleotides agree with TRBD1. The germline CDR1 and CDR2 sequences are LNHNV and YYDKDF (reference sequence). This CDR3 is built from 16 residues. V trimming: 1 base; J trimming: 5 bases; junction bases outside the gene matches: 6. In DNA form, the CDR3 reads TGTGCCACCAGCAGAGGCGCGGGGACAGGGGGGACTGAAGCTTTCTTT. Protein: CATSRGAGTGGTEAFF.

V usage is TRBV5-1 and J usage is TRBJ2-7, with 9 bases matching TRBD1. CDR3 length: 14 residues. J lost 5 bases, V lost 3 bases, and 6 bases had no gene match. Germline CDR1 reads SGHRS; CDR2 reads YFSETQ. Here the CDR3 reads CASSYRTGADEQYF. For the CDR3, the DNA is TGCGCCAGCAGCTATAGGACAGGGGCGGACGAGCAGTACTTC.

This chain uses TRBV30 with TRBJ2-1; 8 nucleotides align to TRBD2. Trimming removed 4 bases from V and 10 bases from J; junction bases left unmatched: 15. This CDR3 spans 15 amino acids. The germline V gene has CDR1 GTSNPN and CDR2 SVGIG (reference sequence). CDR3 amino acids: CAWITGLGTRGEQFF. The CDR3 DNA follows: TGTGCCTGGATCACGGGACTAGGAACCAGAGGGGAGCAGTTCTTC.

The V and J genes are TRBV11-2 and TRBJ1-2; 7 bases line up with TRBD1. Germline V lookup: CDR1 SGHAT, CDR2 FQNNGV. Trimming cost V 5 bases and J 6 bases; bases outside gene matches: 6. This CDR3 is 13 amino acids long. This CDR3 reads CASSPAGGNGYTF. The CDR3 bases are TGTGCCAGCAGCCCCGCAGGGGGAAATGGCTACACCTTC.

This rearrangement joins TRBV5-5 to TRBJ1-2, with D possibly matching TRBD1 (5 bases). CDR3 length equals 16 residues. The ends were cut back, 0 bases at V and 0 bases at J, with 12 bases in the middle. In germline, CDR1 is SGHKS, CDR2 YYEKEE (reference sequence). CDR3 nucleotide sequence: TGTGCCAGCAGCTTGGGGCCGGGGGAGGCTAACTATGGCTACACCTTC. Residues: CASSLGPGEANYGYTF.

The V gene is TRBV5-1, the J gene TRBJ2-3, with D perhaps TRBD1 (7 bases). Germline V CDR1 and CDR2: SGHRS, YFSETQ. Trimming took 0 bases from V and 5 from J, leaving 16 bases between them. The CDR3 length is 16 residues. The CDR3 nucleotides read TGCGCCAGCAGCTTGGCCAGGGGGGTTGTTAAAGATACGCAGTATTTT. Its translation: CASSLARGVVKDTQYF. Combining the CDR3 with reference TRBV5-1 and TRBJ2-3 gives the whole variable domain KAGVTQTPRYLIKTRGQQVTLSCSPISGHRSVSWYQQTPGQGLQFLFEYFSETQRNKGNFPGRFSGRQFSNSRSEMNVSTLELGDSALYLCASSLARGVVKDTQYFGPGTRLTVL.

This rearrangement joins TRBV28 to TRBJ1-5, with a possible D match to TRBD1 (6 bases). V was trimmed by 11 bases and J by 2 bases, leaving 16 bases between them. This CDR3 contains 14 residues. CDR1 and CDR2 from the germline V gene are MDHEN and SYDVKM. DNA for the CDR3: TGTGCCGGGACAAAGCTGGGGGGCAATCAGCCCCAGCATTTT. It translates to CAGTKLGGNQPQHF.

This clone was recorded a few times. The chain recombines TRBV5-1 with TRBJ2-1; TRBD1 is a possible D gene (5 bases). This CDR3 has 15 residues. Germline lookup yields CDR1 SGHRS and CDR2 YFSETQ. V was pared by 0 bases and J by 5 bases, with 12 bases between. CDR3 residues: CASSLVTGVNNEQFF. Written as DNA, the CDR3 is TGCGCCAGCAGCTTGGTTACAGGAGTCAACAATGAGCAGTTCTTC. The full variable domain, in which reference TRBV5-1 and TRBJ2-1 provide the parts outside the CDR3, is KAGVTQTPRYLIKTRGQQVTLSCSPISGHRSVSWYQQTPGQGLQFLFEYFSETQRNKGNFPGRFSGRQFSNSRSEMNVSTLELGDSALYLCASSLVTGVNNEQFFGPGTRLTVL.

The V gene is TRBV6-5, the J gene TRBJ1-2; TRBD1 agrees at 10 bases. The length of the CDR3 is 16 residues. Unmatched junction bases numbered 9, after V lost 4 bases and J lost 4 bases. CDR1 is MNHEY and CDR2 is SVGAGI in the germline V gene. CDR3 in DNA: TGTGCCAGCAGTTCACTCGGGACAGGGGATGGCTATGGCTACACCTTC. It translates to CASSSLGTGDGYGYTF.

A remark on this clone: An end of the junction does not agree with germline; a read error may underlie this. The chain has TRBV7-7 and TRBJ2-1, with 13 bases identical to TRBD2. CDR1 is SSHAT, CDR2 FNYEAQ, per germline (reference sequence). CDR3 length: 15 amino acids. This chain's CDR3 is CASSKGLAGNNEQFF. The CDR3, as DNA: TGTGCTAGCAGCAAGGGACTAGCGGGAAACAATGAGCAGTTCTTC.

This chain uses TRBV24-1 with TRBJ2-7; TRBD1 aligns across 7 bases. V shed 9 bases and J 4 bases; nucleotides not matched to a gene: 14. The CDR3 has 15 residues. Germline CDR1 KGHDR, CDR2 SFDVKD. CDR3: CATRAGTALLYEQYV. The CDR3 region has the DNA TGTGCCACCCGGGCCGGGACAGCGCTTTTGTACGAGCAGTACGTC.

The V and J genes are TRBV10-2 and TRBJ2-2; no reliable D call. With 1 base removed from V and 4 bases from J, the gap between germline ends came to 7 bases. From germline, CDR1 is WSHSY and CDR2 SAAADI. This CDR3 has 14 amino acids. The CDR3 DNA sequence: TGCGCCAGCAGTGAGTTGGCCACCACCGGGGAGCTGTTTTTT. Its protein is CASSELATTGELFF.

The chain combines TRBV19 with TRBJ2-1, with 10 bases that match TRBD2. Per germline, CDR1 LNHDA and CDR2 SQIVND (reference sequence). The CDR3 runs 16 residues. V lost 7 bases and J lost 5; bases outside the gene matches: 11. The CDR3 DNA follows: TGTGCCAGTATGCTTCTTAGGACTAGCGGACACAATGAGCAGTTCTTC. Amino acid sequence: CASMLLRTSGHNEQFF.

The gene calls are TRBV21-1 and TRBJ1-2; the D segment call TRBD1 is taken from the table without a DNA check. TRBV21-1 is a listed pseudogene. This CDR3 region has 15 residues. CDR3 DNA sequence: TGTGCCAGCAGCAAAGGGGACAGGTGTGGCTATGGCTACACCTTC. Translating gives CASSKGDRCGYGYTF.

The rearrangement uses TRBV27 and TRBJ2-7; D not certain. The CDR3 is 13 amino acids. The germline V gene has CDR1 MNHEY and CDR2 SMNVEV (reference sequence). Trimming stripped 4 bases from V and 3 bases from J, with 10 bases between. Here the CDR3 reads CASSSSSRYEQYF. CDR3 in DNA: TGTGCCAGCAGTTCCTCGAGCCGCTACGAGCAGTACTTC.

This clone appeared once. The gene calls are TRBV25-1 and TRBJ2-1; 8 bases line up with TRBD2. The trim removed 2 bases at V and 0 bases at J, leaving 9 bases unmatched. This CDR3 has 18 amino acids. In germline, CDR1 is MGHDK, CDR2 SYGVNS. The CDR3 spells CASSEMRTSSSSYNEQFF. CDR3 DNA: TGTGCCAGCAGTGAAATGAGGACTAGCTCGAGCTCCTACAATGAGCAGTTCTTC.

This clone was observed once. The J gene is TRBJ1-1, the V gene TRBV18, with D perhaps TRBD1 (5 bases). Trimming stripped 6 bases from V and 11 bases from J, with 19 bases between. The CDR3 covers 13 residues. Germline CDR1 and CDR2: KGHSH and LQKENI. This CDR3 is CASSPGVLGEAFF. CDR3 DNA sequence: TGTGCCAGCTCGCCGGGGGTGCTGGGCGAGGCTTTCTTT. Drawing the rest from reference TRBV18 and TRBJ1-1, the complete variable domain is NAGVMQNPRHLVRRRGQEARLRCSPMKGHSHVYWYRQLPEEGLKFMVYLQKENIIDESGMPKERFSAEFPKEGPSILRIQQVVRGDSAAYFCASSPGVLGEAFFGQGTRLTVV.